This TCR beta chain was observed in a study of blood T cell repertoires in COVID-19. The wider study: In each case, the material was cDNA or gDNA derived from T cells, B-cell-depleted T cells, or PBMCs.

With regard to this clone: One junction end disagrees with the germline gene, perhaps due to a read error.

Method: immunoSEQ multiplex PCR; TCRdb's copy keeps in-frame clones and lacks some. The table records some 130,000 clones, 75% to 90% of them present only once. The CDR3 is 15 amino acids. Germline V gene sequence: CDR1 SGHKS, CDR2 YYEKEE (reference sequence). J is TRBJ1-2 and V is TRBV5-5; 7 bases match TRBD1. Specimen: peripheral blood. This clonotype was sampled from a human donor in a cohort sampled during active COVID-19. In DNA, the CDR3 is TGTCCCAGCAGCTTGGTTGCAGGGGGTTCGAATTGCTACACCTTC. Translation: CPSSLVAGGSNCYTF.